Sequencing of this T cell receptor beta chain was carried out in a study of blood T cell repertoires in COVID-19. The wider study: Some COVID-19 samples were acute and others convalescent; all came from the United States, Italy and Spain.

The V segment lost 4 bases and the J segment 1 base; nucleotides outside the gene matches: 1. This CDR3 region has 15 residues. Germline CDR1 is KGHSH and CDR2 is LQKENI. This table comes from immunoSEQ multiplex PCR, and its TCRdb copy is limited to in-frame clones, with some not included. The table lists 200,000 to 250,000 clones, about 89% of them singletons, with about 6.5% in the top ten. Sequencing was carried out using peripheral blood. The chain has TRBV18 and TRBJ1-1; 12 bases map to TRBD1. The receptor's source is a man aged 55 to 70 who had recovered from COVID-19. The CDR3 loop reads CASSLGQGANTEAFF. The CDR3 DNA is TGTGCCAGCTCACTGGGACAGGGGGCGAACACTGAAGCTTTCTTT. The whole variable domain, filled in from reference TRBV18 and TRBJ1-1, reads NAGVMQNPRHLVRRRGQEARLRCSPMKGHSHVYWYRQLPEEGLKFMVYLQKENIIDESGMPKERFSAEFPKEGPSILRIQQVVRGDSAAYFCASSLGQGANTEAFFGQGTRLTVV.